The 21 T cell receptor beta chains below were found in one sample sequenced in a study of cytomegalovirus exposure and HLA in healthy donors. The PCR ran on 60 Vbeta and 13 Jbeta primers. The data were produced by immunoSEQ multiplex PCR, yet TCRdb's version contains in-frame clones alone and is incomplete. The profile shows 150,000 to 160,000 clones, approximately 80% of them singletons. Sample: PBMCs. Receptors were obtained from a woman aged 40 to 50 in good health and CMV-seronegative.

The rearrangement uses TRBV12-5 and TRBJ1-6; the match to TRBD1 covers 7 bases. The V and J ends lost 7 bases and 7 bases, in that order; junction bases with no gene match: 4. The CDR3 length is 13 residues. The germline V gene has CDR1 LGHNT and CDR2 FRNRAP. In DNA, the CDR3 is TGTGCTAGTGCGGAACAGGGGAATTCACCCCTCCACTTT. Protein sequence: CASAEQGNSPLHF.

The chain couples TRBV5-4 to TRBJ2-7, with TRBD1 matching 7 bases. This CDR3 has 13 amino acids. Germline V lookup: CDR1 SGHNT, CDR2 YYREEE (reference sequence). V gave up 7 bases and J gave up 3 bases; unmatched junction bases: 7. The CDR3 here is CASFDRESYEQYF. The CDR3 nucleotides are TGTGCCAGCTTTGACAGGGAGAGCTACGAGCAGTACTTC.

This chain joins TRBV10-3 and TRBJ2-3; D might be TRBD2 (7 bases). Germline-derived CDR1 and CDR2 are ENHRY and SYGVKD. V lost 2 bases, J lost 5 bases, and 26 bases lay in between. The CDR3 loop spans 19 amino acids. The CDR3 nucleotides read TGTGCCATCAGTGAGAGTATGGGCGGGGGCCAACTAGGAATAGATACGCAGTATTTT. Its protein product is CAISESMGGGQLGIDTQYF.

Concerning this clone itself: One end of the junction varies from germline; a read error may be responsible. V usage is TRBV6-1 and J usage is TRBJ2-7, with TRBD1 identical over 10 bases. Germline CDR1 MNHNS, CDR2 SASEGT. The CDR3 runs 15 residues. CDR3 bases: TGTGCCCGCAGTGAGAGACAGGGGGCGTACTACGAGCAGTACTTC. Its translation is CARSERQGAYYEQYF.

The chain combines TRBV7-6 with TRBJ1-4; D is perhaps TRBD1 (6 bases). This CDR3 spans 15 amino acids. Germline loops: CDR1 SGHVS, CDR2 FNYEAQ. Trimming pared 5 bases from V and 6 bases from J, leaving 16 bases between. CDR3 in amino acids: CASSAQQGGYEKLFF. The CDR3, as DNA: TGTGCCAGCAGCGCCCAACAGGGAGGGTATGAAAAACTGTTTTTT.

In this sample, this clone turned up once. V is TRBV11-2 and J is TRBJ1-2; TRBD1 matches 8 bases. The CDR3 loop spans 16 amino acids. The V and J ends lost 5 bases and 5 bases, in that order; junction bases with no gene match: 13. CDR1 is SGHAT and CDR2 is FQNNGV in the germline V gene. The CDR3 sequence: CASSRAPQGEKYGYTF. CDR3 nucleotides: TGTGCCAGCAGCCGGGCCCCACAGGGGGAGAAGTATGGCTACACCTTC. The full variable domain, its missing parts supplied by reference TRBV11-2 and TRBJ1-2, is EAGVAQSPRYKIIEKRQSVAFWCNPISGHATLYWYQQILGQGPKLLIQFQNNGVVDDSQLPKDRFSAERLKGVDSTLKIQPAKLEDSAVYLCASSRAPQGEKYGYTFGSGTRLTVV.

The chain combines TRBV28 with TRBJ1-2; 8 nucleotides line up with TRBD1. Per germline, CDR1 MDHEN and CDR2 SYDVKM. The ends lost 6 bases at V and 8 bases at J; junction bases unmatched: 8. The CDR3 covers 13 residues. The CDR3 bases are TGTGCCAGCAGACAGGGGGGTTATCGGGGCTACACCTTC. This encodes CASRQGGYRGYTF.

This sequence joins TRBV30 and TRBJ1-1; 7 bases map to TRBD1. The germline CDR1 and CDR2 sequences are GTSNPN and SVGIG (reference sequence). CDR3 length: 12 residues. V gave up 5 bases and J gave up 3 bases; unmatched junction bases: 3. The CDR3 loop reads CAWGDRDTEAFF. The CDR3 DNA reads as TGTGCCTGGGGCGACAGGGACACTGAAGCTTTCTTT. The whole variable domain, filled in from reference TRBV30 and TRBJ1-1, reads SQTIHQWPATLVQPVGSPLSLECTVEGTSNPNLYWYRQAAGRGLQLLFYSVGIGQISSEVPQNLSASRPQDRQFILSSKKLLLSDSGFYLCAWGDRDTEAFFGQGTRLTVV.

The CDR3 region has the DNA TGTGCCAGCAGACCCCCAGTGGGGCGGGGGAGCGGGGAGCTGTTTTTT. Protein product: CASRPPVGRGSGELFF. The chain joins TRBV6-6 to TRBJ2-2; TRBD2 agrees at 7 bases. Germline trimming cut 6 bases from V and 7 bases from J; bases unmatched to any gene: 14. Germline V CDR1 and CDR2: MNHNY, SVGAGI (reference sequence). The CDR3 length is 16 residues.

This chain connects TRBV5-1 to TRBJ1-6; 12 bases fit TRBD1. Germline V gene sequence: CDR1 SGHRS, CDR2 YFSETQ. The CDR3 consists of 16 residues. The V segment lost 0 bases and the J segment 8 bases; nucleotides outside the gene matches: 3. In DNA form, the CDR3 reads TGCGCCAGCAGCTTGGGGGGACAGGGGGCTGATTCACCCCTCCACTTT. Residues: CASSLGGQGADSPLHF.

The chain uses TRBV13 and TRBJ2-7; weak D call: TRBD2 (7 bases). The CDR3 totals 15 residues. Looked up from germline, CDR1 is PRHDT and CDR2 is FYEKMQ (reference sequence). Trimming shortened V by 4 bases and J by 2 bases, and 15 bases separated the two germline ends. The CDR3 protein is CASSSLGGAPYEQYF. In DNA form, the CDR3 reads TGTGCCAGCAGCTCCCTGGGGGGGGCCCCCTACGAGCAGTACTTC. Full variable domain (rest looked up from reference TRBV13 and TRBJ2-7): AAGVIQSPRHLIKEKRETATLKCYPIPRHDTVYWYQQGPGQDPQFLISFYEKMQSDKGSIPDRFSAQQFSDYHSELNMSSLELGDSALYFCASSSLGGAPYEQYFGPGTRLTVT.

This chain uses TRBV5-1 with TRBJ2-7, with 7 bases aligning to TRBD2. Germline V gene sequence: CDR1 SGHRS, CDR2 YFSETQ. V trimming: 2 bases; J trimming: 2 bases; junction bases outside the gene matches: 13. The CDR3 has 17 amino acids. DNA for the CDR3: TGCGCCAGCAGCTTTGCTGACAGACTAGCCCCGACCTACGAGCAGTACTTC. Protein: CASSFADRLAPTYEQYF.

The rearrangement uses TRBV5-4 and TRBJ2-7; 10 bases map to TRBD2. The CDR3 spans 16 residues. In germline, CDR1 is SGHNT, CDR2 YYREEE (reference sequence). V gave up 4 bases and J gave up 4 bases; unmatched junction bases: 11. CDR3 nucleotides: TGTGCCAGCAGCCCTCGGGGGACTAGCGATTCTTACGAGCAGTACTTC. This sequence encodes CASSPRGTSDSYEQYF. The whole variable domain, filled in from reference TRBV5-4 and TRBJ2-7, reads ETGVTQSPTHLIKTRGQQVTLRCSSQSGHNTVSWYQQALGQGPQFIFQYYREEENGRGNFPPRFSGLQFPNYSSELNVNALELDDSALYLCASSPRGTSDSYEQYFGPGTRLTVT.

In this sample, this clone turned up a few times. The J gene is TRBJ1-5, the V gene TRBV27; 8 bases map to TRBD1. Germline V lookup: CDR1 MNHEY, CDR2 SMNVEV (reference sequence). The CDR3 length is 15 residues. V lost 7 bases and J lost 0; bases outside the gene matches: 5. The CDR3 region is CASKLQGGSNQPQHF. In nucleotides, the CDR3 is TGTGCCAGCAAGCTACAGGGGGGTAGCAATCAGCCCCAGCATTTT.

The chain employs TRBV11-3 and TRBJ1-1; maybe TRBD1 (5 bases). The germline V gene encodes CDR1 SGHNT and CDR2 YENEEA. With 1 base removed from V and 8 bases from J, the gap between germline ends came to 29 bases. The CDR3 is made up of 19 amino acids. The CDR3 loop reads CASSLGVARQGSGLREAFF. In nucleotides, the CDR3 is TGTGCCAGCAGCTTAGGGGTCGCCCGGCAGGGTAGTGGTTTGAGAGAAGCTTTCTTT.

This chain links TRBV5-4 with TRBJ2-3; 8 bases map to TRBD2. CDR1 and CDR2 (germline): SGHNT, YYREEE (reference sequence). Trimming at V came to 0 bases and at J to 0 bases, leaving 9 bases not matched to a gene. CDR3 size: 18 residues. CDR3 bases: TGTGCCAGCAGCTTGGCCGGTACGGGAGGGCCAAGCACAGATACGCAGTATTTT. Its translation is CASSLAGTGGPSTDTQYF.

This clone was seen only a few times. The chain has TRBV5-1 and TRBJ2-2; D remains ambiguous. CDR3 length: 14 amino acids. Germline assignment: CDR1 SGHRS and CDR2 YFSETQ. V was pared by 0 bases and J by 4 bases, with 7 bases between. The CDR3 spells CASSLALRTGELFF. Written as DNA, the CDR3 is TGCGCCAGCAGCTTGGCCCTTCGCACCGGGGAGCTGTTTTTT.

In DNA, the CDR3 is TGCGCCAGCAAAGCGGGGGGTGGTATTTACGAGCAGTACTTC. The encoded protein is CASKAGGGIYEQYF. The gene calls are TRBV5-1 and TRBJ2-7; 9 nucleotides line up with TRBD2. Germline V gene sequence: CDR1 SGHRS, CDR2 YFSETQ. The CDR3 runs to 14 residues. The junction had 8 bases not matched to a gene; V was cut back by 6 bases and J by 4 bases.

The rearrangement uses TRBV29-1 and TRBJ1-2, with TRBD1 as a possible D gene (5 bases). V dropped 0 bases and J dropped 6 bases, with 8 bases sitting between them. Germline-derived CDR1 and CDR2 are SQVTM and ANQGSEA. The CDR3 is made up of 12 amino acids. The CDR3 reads CSVEDPGHGYTF. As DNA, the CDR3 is TGCAGCGTTGAAGATCCAGGGCATGGCTACACCTTC.

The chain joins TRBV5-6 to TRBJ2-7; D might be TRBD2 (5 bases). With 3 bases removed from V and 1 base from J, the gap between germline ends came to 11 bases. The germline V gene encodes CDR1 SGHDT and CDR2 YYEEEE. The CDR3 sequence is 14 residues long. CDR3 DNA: TGTGCCAGCAGCTCCGCTCGGGGTTCCTACGAGCAGTACTTC. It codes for CASSSARGSYEQYF.

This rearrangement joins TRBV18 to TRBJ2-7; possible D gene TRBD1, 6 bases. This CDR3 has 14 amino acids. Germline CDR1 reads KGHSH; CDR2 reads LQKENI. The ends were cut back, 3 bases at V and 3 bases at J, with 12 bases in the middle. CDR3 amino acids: CASSPGRGGYEQYF. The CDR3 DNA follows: TGTGCCAGCTCACCGGGTCGAGGGGGCTACGAGCAGTACTTC.